Following are 18 T cell receptor beta chains from one sample sequenced in a study of cytomegalovirus exposure and HLA in healthy donors. Use of 60 Vbeta and 13 Jbeta primers characterized the PCR. TCRdb's copy holds only in-frame clones and misses some; the assay was immunoSEQ multiplex PCR. The sample consists of 250,000 or so clones, approximately 91% of them appearing once. Sequencing input: PBMCs. These receptors came from a girl aged 2 to 10 in good health and CMV-seronegative.

This clone was counted once. Here the CDR3 DNA reads TGTGCCAGCAGTCTTGGTACTAGCGGGGGCTTCTCCTACGAGCAGTACTTC. Translation gives CASSLGTSGGFSYEQYF. The J gene is TRBJ2-7, the V gene TRBV27; the match to TRBD2 covers 11 bases. The CDR3 runs to 17 residues. After removal of 5 bases from V and 0 bases from J, the junction contained 9 bases not matched to a gene. In germline, CDR1 is MNHEY, CDR2 SMNVEV (reference sequence).

V is TRBV7-9 and J is TRBJ2-3, with TRBD2 identical over 10 bases. The CDR3 is 15 residues long. Looked up from germline, CDR1 is SEHNR and CDR2 is FQNEAQ (reference sequence). Trimming took 5 bases from V and 2 from J; bases not matched to a gene: 4. CDR3 sequence reads: CASSPTSGTTDTQYF. For the CDR3, the DNA is TGTGCCAGCAGCCCAACTAGCGGGACCACAGATACGCAGTATTTT.

The rearrangement links TRBV30 to TRBJ1-2; D is perhaps TRBD1 (6 bases). CDR1 is GTSNPN and CDR2 is SVGIG in the germline V gene (reference sequence). The CDR3 contains 16 residues. Trimming shortened V by 1 base and J by 1 base, and 16 bases separated the two germline ends. CDR3 DNA sequence: TGTGCCTGGAGTGAAAAGAACAGGGCTTTTAACTATGGCTACACCTTC. It codes for CAWSEKNRAFNYGYTF.

The chain carries TRBV19 and TRBJ2-5; TRBD1 aligns across 9 bases. The CDR3 has 13 residues. Trimming cost V 6 bases and J 3 bases; bases outside gene matches: 2. Germline values: CDR1 LNHDA, CDR2 SQIVND (reference sequence). The chain's CDR3 is CASRRDREETQYF. DNA of the CDR3: TGTGCCAGTAGGCGGGACAGGGAAGAGACCCAGTACTTC.

The rearrangement uses TRBV27 and TRBJ1-4; 8 bases fit TRBD1. Germline V gene sequence: CDR1 MNHEY, CDR2 SMNVEV (reference sequence). The CDR3 loop spans 13 amino acids. Trimming took 4 bases from V and 12 from J; bases not matched to a gene: 7. The CDR3 loop reads CASSSWTGRELFF. The CDR3 nucleotides are TGTGCCAGCAGTTCCTGGACAGGGCGGGAACTGTTTTTT.

The gene calls are TRBV6-1 and TRBJ2-1; TRBD2 aligns across 9 bases. V lost 2 bases, J lost 2 bases, and 4 bases stayed unmatched. Looked up from germline, CDR1 is MNHNS and CDR2 is SASEGT. This CDR3 contains 16 residues. Here the CDR3 DNA reads TGTGCCAGCAGTGAATGGGCTAGCGGGACCTACAATGAGCAGTTCTTC. It encodes CASSEWASGTYNEQFF.

This sequence joins TRBV10-3 and TRBJ1-5; no reliable D call. From germline, CDR1 is ENHRY and CDR2 SYGVKD. This CDR3 region has 12 residues. Trimming took off 4 bases at V and 7 bases at J, with 8 bases between the two ends. The CDR3 is CAISGGNQPQHF. The CDR3 DNA sequence: TGTGCCATCAGTGGAGGAAACCAGCCCCAGCATTTT.

The chain uses TRBV7-6 and TRBJ1-3; TRBD1 matches at 7 bases. The CDR3 contains 17 residues. V dropped 1 base and J dropped 8; count of bases not matched to a gene: 14. Looked up from germline, CDR1 is SGHVS and CDR2 is FNYEAQ. The chain's CDR3 is CASSLVGSVRGMDTIYF. The CDR3 region has the DNA TGTGCCAGCAGCTTAGTCGGTTCGGTCAGGGGGATGGACACCATATATTTT.

The gene calls are TRBV6-5 and TRBJ2-3; the D gene is possibly TRBD1 (8 bases). Germline V gives CDR1 MNHEY, CDR2 SVGAGI. CDR3 length: 16 amino acids. Deletions cut 4 bases from V and 2 bases from J, with 16 bases between. The CDR3 is CASSLTGEGYTDTQYF. The CDR3 region has the DNA TGTGCCAGCAGTTTGACAGGGGAGGGGTACACAGATACGCAGTATTTT.

The genes are TRBV5-6 and TRBJ2-7; 8 bases align to TRBD1. CDR3 length equals 14 residues. Trimming removed 7 bases from V and 0 bases from J; junction bases left unmatched: 6. CDR1 is SGHDT and CDR2 is YYEEEE in the germline V gene. Here the CDR3 DNA reads TGTGCCAGCTTCAGACAGGGGAGCTCCTACGAGCAGTACTTC. Translation: CASFRQGSSYEQYF.

The chain carries TRBV28 and TRBJ1-6; 7 bases are a match to TRBD1. The CDR3 covers 15 residues. Trimming removed 4 bases from V and 5 bases from J; junction bases left unmatched: 5. The germline CDR1 and CDR2 sequences are MDHEN and SYDVKM. As DNA, the CDR3 is TGTGCCAGCAGTTCGACAGGGAAAAATAATTCACCCCTCCACTTT. This codes for CASSSTGKNNSPLHF.

The rearrangement joins TRBV6-6 to TRBJ1-6; 8 nucleotides line up with TRBD1. The CDR3 runs to 14 residues. V was clipped by 6 bases and J by 10 bases; unmatched bases: 8. Germline assignment: CDR1 MNHNY and CDR2 SVGAGI (reference sequence). Written as DNA, the CDR3 is TGTGCCAGCAGGTTAACAGGGGGAGAATCACCCCTCCACTTT. This sequence encodes CASRLTGGESPLHF.

The gene calls are TRBV6-1 and TRBJ2-3, with 7 bases aligning to TRBD2. Germline lookup yields CDR1 MNHNS and CDR2 SASEGT. CDR3 size: 14 residues. Trimming cost V 5 bases and J 5 bases; bases outside gene matches: 7. CDR3 sequence (DNA): TGTGCCAGCAGTAGCCGAGGGGAGGGAGATACGCAGTATTTT. It specifies CASSSRGEGDTQYF.

V is TRBV7-9 and J is TRBJ1-2, with 9 bases fitting TRBD1. The length of the CDR3 is 12 residues. The V segment lost 3 bases and the J segment 7 bases; nucleotides outside the gene matches: 0. Germline-derived CDR1 and CDR2 are SEHNR and FQNEAQ (reference sequence). The CDR3 DNA reads TGTGCCAGCAGCTTGACAGGGGGTGGCTACACCTTC. Its translation: CASSLTGGGYTF. The full variable domain, with the rest looked up from reference TRBV7-9 and TRBJ1-2, is DTGVSQNPRHKITKRGQNVTFRCDPISEHNRLYWYRQTLGQGPEFLTYFQNEAQLEKSRLLSDRFSAERPKGSFSTLEIQRTEQGDSAMYLCASSLTGGGYTFGSGTRLTVV.

This clone was counted a single time. The J gene is TRBJ1-2, the V gene TRBV6-5, with D possibly matching TRBD1 (6 bases). V was clipped by 2 bases and J by 8 bases, with 12 bases between them. CDR3 size: 13 residues. CDR1 MNHEY and CDR2 SVGAGI come from the germline V gene. The CDR3 protein is CASSYRGGIGYTF. CDR3 nucleotide sequence: TGTGCCAGCAGTTACAGGGGGGGAATCGGCTACACCTTC.

This clone was picked up a small number of times. The CDR3 nucleotides are TGTGCCAGCTCACCACTGTCGACAGAAGGGCAGTACTTC. Amino acid sequence: CASSPLSTEGQYF. This chain joins TRBV18 and TRBJ2-7; TRBD1 might be the D (5 bases). The CDR3 has 13 residues. V was shortened by 1 base and J by 9 bases, with 13 bases between the two germline ends. CDR1 is KGHSH, CDR2 LQKENI, per germline.

The genes are TRBV7-9 and TRBJ2-1, with 8 bases lining up with TRBD2. CDR1 SEHNR and CDR2 FQNEAQ come from the germline V gene (reference sequence). This CDR3 has 15 amino acids. V lost 6 bases and J lost 7; bases outside the gene matches: 11. The CDR3 spells CASRGAGRVENEQFF. Written as DNA, the CDR3 is TGTGCCAGCAGGGGGGCCGGGAGGGTCGAGAATGAGCAGTTCTTC.

The chain is built from TRBV27 and TRBJ2-7; tentatively, D is TRBD1 (6 bases). V lost 5 bases to trimming and J lost 1 base, with 15 bases between them. Germline CDR1 reads MNHEY; CDR2 reads SMNVEV (reference sequence). This CDR3 comprises 15 residues. CDR3 nucleotides: TGTGCCAGCAGTGAGTCACAGGGCCGATCCTACGAGCAGTACTTC. This translates into CASSESQGRSYEQYF.